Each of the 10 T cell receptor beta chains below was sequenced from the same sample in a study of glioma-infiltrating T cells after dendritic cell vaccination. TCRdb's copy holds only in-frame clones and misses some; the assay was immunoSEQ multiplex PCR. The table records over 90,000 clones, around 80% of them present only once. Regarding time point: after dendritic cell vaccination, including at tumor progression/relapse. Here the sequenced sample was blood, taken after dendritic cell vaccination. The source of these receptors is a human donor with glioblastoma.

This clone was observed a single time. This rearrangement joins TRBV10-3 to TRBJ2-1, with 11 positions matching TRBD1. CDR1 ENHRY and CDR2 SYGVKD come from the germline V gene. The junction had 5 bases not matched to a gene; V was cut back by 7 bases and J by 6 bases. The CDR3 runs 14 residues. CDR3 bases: TGTGCCATCAACTGGGACAGGGGGGGCAATGAGCAGTTCTTC. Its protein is CAINWDRGGNEQFF.

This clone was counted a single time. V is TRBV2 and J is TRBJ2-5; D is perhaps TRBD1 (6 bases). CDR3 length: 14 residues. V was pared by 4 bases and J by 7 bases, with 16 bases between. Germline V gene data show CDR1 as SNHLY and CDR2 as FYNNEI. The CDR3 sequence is CASSGTGYPRTQYF. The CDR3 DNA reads TGTGCCAGCAGTGGTACAGGGTACCCCAGGACCCAGTACTTC.

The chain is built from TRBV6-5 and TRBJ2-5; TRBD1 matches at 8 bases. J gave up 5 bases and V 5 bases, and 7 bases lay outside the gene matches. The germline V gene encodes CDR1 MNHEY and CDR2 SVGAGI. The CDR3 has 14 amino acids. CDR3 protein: CASSTGQGRETQYF. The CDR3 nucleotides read TGTGCCAGCAGTACCGGACAGGGTAGGGAGACCCAGTACTTC.

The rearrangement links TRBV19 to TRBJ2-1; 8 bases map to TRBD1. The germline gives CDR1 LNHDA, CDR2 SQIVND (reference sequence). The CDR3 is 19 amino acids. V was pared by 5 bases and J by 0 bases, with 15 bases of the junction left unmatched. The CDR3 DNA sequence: TGTGCCAGTAGTCCCCGACAGGGGCTTACAGCTTTCTCCTACAATGAGCAGTTCTTC. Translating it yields CASSPRQGLTAFSYNEQFF.

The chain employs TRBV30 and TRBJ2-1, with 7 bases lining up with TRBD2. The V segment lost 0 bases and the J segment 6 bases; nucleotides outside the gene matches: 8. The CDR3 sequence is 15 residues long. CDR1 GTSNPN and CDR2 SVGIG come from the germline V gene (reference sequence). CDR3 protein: CAWSVGSGPINEQFF. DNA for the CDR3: TGTGCCTGGAGTGTGGGTAGCGGGCCAATCAATGAGCAGTTCTTC.

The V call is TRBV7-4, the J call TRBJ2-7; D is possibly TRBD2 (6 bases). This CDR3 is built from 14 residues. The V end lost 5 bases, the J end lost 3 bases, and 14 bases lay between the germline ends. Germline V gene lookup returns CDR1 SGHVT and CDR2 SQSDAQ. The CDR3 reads CASSGGDLNYEQYF. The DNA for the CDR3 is TGTGCCAGCAGCGGAGGGGACCTGAACTACGAGCAGTACTTC. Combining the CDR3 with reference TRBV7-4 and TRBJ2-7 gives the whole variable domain GAGVSQSPRYKVAKRGRDVALRCDSISGHVTLYWYRQTLGQGSEVLTYSQSDAQRDKSGRPSGRFSAERPERSVSTLKIQRTEQGDSAVYLCASSGGDLNYEQYFGPGTRLTVT.

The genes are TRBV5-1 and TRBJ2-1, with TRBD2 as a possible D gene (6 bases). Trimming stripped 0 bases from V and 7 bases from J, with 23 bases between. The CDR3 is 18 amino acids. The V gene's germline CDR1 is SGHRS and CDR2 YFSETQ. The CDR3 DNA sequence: TGCGCCAGCAGCTTGGCACCCCCTAGCGCGTCAAACGGGAATGAGCAGTTCTTC. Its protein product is CASSLAPPSASNGNEQFF.

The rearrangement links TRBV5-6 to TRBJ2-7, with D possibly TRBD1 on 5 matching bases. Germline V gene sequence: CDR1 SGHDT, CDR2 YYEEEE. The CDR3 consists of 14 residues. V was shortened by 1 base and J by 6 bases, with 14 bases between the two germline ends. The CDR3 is CASSLLREGAEQYF. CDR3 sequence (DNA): TGTGCCAGCAGCTTGTTGCGAGAAGGGGCCGAGCAGTACTTC.

Written as DNA, the CDR3 is TGCGCCAGCAGCTCCCCGACGGCTACCGACAACAATGAGCAGTTCTTC. Translation: CASSSPTATDNNEQFF. The gene calls are TRBV5-1 and TRBJ2-1; D is uncertain. Between the trimmed V and J ends, which lost 3 bases and 5 bases, there was a span of 18 bases. The CDR3 totals 16 residues. The V gene's germline CDR1 is SGHRS and CDR2 YFSETQ.

The CDR3 loop is CSVKNRDRVYNEQFF. CDR3 sequence (DNA): TGCAGCGTTAAGAACCGGGACAGGGTTTACAATGAGCAGTTCTTC. The V and J genes are TRBV29-1 and TRBJ2-1; 9 bases are a match to TRBD1. The germline V gene encodes CDR1 SQVTM and CDR2 ANQGSEA. Trimming at V came to 5 bases and at J to 4 bases, leaving 9 bases not matched to a gene. The CDR3 has 15 amino acids.